This T cell receptor beta chain derives from a study of cytomegalovirus exposure and HLA in healthy donors. Study-wide findings and caveats: The CMV antigen specificity of a few CMV-associated chains was confirmed through in vitro analysis.

13 Jbeta primers and 60 Vbeta primers were used for the PCR. In the authors' methods: Unique TCR beta chains numbered about 72 million in a later analysis, with around 12 million shared. TCRdb's copy holds only in-frame clones and misses some; the assay was immunoSEQ multiplex PCR. That table supplies the V and J calls and clone size; D and trimming were determined from the DNA. The sample gives about 100,000 clones, 60% to 75% of which show up once; about 9.4% is in the top ten. As concerns this clone: As yet, its antigen is unknown.

The donors, nominally healthy at sampling, likely had unrecorded immune exposures. Sequencing was performed on PBMCs. The source is a man aged 45-60 years in good health and CMV-seronegative.

DNA for the CDR3: TGTGCCTGCTCAGGGACTCCTAATGAAAAACTGTTTTTT. As protein: CACSGTPNEKLFF. This chain connects TRBV19 to TRBJ1-4, with D perhaps matching TRBD1 (5 bases). Germline V CDR1 and CDR2: LNHDA, SQIVND (reference sequence). The germline V and J ends were trimmed by 11 bases and 3 bases, with 13 bases remaining between them. The CDR3 covers 13 residues.